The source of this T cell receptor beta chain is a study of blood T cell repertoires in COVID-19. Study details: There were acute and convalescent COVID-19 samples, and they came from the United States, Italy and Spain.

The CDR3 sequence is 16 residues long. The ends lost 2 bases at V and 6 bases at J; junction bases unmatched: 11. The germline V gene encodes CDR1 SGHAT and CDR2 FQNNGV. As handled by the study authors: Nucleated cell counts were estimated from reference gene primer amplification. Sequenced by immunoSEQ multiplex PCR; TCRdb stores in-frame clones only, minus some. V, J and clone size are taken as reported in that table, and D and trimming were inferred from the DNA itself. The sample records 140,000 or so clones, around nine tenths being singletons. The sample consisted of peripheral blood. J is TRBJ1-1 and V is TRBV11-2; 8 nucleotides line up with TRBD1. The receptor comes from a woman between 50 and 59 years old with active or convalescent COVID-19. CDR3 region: CASSLQGAHSLSEAFF. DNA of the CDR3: TGTGCCAGCAGCTTACAGGGGGCGCATAGTCTATCTGAAGCTTTCTTT.